This T cell receptor (beta chain) was identified in a study of shared clonotypes between healthy human individuals. V dropped 0 bases and J dropped 5 bases, with 5 bases sitting between them. Germline V gene sequence: CDR1 SEHNR, CDR2 FQNEAQ (reference sequence). The CDR3 loop spans 12 amino acids. Only in-frame clones appear in the TCRdb table, and some are missing; sequencing was by immunoSEQ multiplex PCR. The sample holds about a million clones; roughly 72% are singletons and the top ten take about 1.5%. This chain links TRBV7-9 with TRBJ2-7; D ambiguous. This sequence was found in a man younger than 35 in good health. Material: memory CD4+ T cells sorted from blood. Subset given: CD45RA-negative fraction. DNA for the CDR3: TGTGCCAGCAGCTTAGCTTGGCACGAGCAGTACTTC. Protein sequence: CASSLAWHEQYF.